This TCR beta chain was sequenced for a study of cytomegalovirus exposure and HLA in healthy donors. Donors sampled were nominally healthy, though unrecorded immune exposures were likely. Primers for the PCR totalled 60 Vbeta and 13 Jbeta. The method was immunoSEQ multiplex PCR; TCRdb's version includes in-frame clones alone and lacks a portion of them. The sample has tens of thousands of clones, about 65% seen once. The CDR3 is 15 residues long. Germline V gene data show CDR1 as SGDLS and CDR2 as YYNGEE. The V gene end was trimmed by 2 bases and the J gene end by 6 bases; junction bases not matched to a gene: 7.

The sequenced sample consisted of PBMCs. The chain joins TRBV9 to TRBJ2-1; 8 nucleotides match TRBD2. The receptor was derived from a man in his fifties in good health and CMV-seropositive. CDR3 bases: TGTGCCAGCAGCGTCGGACTAGCTTTCGGCAATGAGCAGTTCTTC. Its protein product is CASSVGLAFGNEQFF.